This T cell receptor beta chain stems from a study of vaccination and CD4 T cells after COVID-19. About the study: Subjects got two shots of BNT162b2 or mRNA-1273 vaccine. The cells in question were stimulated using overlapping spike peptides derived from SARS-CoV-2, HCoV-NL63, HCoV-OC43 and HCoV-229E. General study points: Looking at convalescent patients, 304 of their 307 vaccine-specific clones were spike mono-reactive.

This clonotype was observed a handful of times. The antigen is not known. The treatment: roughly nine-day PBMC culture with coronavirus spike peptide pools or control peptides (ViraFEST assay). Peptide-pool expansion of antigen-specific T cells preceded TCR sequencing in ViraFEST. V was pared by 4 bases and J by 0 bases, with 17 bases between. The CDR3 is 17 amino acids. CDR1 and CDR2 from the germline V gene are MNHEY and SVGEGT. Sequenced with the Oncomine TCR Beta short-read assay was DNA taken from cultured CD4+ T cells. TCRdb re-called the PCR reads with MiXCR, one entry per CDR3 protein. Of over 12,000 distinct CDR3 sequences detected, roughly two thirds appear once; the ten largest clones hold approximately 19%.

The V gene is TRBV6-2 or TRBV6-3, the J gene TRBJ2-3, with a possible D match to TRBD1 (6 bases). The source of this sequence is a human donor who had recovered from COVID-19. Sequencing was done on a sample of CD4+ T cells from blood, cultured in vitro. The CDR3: CASSWGTDRASTDTQYF. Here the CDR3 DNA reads TGTGCCAGCAGTTGGGGAACGGACAGAGCTAGCACAGATACGCAGTATTTT.